The 8 T cell receptor beta chains given below trace back to one sample, sequenced in a study of control samples from healthy donors and cancer patients. Repertoires were generated with immunoSEQ multiplex PCR, while TCRdb's copy carries only in-frame clones and drops some. The repertoire has about 100,000 clones, roughly 87% of them found once; the top ten carry approximately 20%. What was sequenced was blood. Receptor source: a woman aged 45 to 65 in good health.

This chain uses TRBV21-1 with TRBJ1-6; TRBD1 is taken as the D call from the table, unchecked against the DNA. TRBV21-1 is labeled a pseudogene. The CDR3 is made up of 13 amino acids. The CDR3 DNA reads TGTGCCGGCCGGGACAGGGGAAATTCACCCCTCCACTTT. Translated: CAGRDRGNSPLHF.

The V and J genes are TRBV3-1 (or the pseudogene TRBV3-2) and TRBJ1-5; D call uncertain. The V gene's germline CDR1 is LGHDT and CDR2 YNNKEL (reference sequence). This CDR3 is built from 13 residues. Trimming took off 2 bases at V and 6 bases at J, with 8 bases between the two ends. CDR3 bases: TGTGCCAGCAGCCAATTAGAACTTCAGCCCCAGCATTTT. Its translation: CASSQLELQPQHF.

The chain is built from TRBV7-2 and TRBJ2-1, with TRBD2 identical over 10 bases. This CDR3 has 17 amino acids. Trimming cost V 4 bases and J 7 bases; bases outside gene matches: 13. The V gene's germline CDR1 is SGHTA and CDR2 FQGNSA. In nucleotides, the CDR3 is TGTGCCAGCAGCTCAGACATCGGGCTAGCGGGAGTGAATGAGCAGTTCTTC. This codes for CASSSDIGLAGVNEQFF.

CDR3 protein: CASSTGGWGADTEAFF. The DNA for the CDR3 is TGTGCCAGTAGTACCGGAGGATGGGGCGCGGACACTGAAGCTTTCTTT. This chain connects TRBV19 to TRBJ1-1; a weak D match, TRBD1 (5 bases). Trimming took 4 bases from V and 3 from J, leaving 18 bases between them. The CDR3 spans 16 residues. Germline V lookup: CDR1 LNHDA, CDR2 SQIVND (reference sequence).

The V gene is TRBV12-2, the J gene TRBJ1-5. TRBV12-2 is described as a pseudogene. The CDR3 is made up of 16 amino acids. CDR3 DNA sequence: TGTGCAAGTCGCTTGAAGTTTCGGGTTGGAGATCAGCCCCAGCATTTT. Protein sequence: CASRLKFRVGDQPQHF.

V gene TRBV6-2 or TRBV6-3 combines with J gene TRBJ2-7; D unresolved. This CDR3 spans 14 amino acids. Per the germline V gene, CDR1 is MNHEY and CDR2 is SVGEGT. Trimming stripped 5 bases from V and 0 bases from J, with 11 bases between. CDR3 DNA: TGTGCCAGCAGTGTGGCGTCAAGCTCCTACGAGCAGTACGTC. Translation: CASSVASSSYEQYV.

J is TRBJ2-1 and V is TRBV19, with D hard to call. The CDR3 covers 13 residues. The germline CDR1 and CDR2 sequences are LNHDA and SQIVND (reference sequence). The V and J ends lost 7 bases and 4 bases respectively, with 11 bases between them. The CDR3 loop is CASTLGRYNEQFF. The DNA for the CDR3 is TGTGCCAGTACTTTAGGAAGGTACAATGAGCAGTTCTTC.

The chain joins TRBV19 to TRBJ2-7, with a possible D match to TRBD1 (6 bases). Germline loops: CDR1 LNHDA, CDR2 SQIVND (reference sequence). V lost 6 bases and J lost 3, with 18 bases in between. There are 15 residues in the CDR3. The CDR3, as DNA: TGTGCCAGTAGCCTTACAGGGATCCCACTCTACGAGCAGTACTTC. Translating it yields CASSLTGIPLYEQYF.